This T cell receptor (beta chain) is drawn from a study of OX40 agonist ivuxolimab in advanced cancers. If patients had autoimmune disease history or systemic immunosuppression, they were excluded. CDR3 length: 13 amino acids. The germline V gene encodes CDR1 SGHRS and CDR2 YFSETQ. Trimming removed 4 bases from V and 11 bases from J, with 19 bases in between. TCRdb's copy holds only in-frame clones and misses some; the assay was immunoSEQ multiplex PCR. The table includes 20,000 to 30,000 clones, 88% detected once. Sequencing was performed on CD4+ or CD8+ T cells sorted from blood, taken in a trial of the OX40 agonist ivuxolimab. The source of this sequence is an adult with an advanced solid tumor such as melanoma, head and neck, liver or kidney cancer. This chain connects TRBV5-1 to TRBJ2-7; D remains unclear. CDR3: CASSLLPAELKYF. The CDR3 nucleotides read TGCGCCAGCAGCCTACTCCCTGCAGAATTGAAGTACTTC.